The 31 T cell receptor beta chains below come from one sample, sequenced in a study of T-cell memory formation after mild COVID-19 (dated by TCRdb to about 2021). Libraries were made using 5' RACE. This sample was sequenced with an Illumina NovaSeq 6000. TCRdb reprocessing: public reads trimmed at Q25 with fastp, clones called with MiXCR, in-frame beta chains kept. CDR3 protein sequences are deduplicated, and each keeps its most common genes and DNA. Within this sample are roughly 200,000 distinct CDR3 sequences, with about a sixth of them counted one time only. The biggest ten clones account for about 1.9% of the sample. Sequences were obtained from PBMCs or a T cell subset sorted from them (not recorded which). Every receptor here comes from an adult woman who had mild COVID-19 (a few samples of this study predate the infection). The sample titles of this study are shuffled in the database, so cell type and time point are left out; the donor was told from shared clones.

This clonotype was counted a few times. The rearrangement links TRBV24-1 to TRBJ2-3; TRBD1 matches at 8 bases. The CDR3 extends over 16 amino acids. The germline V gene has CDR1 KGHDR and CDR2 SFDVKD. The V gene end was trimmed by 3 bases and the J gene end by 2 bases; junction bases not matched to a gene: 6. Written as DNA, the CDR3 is TGTGCCACCAGTGATGTGCGGACAGGGATCACAGATACGCAGTATTTT. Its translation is CATSDVRTGITDTQYF.

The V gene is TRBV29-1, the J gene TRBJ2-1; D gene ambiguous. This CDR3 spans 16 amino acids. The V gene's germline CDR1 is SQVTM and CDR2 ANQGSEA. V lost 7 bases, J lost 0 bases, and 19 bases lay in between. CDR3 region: CSASGLVESSYNEQFF. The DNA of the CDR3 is TGCAGCGCTTCCGGGTTGGTGGAGAGCTCCTACAATGAGCAGTTCTTC.

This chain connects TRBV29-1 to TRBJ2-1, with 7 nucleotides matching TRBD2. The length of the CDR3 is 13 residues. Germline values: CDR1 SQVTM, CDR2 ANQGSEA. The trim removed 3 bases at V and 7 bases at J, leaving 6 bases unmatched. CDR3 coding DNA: TGCAGCGTTGATGGAAAGGGAGGGAATGAGCAGTTCTTC. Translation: CSVDGKGGNEQFF.

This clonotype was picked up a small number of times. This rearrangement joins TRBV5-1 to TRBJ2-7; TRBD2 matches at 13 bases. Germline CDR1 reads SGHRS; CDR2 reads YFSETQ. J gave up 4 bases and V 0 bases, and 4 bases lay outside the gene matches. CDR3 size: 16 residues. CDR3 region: CASSLAGLAGAYEQYF. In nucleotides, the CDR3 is TGCGCCAGCAGCTTGGCCGGACTAGCGGGAGCTTACGAGCAGTACTTC.

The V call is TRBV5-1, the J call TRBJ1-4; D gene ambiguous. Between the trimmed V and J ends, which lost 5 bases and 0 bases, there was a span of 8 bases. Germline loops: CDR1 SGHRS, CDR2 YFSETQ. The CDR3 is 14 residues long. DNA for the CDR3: TGCGCCAGCAGGGGAGGGCCAACTAATGAAAAACTGTTTTTT. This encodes CASRGGPTNEKLFF.

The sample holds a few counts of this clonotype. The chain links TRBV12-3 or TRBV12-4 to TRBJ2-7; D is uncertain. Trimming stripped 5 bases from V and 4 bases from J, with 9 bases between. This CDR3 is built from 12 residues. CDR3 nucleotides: TGTGCCAGCAGTGTAAGGCGTTACGAGCAGTACTTC. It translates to CASSVRRYEQYF.

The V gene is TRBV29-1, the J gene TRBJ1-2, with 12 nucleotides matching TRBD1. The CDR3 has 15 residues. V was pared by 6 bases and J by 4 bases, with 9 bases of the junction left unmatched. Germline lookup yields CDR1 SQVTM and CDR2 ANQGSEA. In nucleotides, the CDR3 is TGCAGCGTCCGGGACAGGGGGCGGCACGGCTATGGCTACACCTTC. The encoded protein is CSVRDRGRHGYGYTF.

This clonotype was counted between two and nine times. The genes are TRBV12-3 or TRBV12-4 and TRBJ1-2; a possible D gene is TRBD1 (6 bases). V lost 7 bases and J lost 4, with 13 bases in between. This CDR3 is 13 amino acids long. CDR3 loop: CASTIGQIYGYTF. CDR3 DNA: TGTGCCAGCACCATAGGACAGATCTATGGCTACACCTTC.

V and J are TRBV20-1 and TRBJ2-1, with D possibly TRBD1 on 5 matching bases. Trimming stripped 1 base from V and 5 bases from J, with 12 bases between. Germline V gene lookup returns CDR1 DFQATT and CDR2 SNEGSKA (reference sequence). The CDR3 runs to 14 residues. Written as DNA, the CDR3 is TGCAGTGCTAGAGCCAGGGTCCATGACAATGAGCAGTTCTTC. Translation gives CSARARVHDNEQFF.

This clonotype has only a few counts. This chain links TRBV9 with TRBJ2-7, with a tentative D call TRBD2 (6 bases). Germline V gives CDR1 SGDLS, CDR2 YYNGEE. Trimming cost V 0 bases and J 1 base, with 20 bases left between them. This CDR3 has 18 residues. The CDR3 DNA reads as TGTGCCAGCAGCGTAGCCCCCGATACTCCGGGACTTTCCTACGAGCAGTACTTC. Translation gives CASSVAPDTPGLSYEQYF.

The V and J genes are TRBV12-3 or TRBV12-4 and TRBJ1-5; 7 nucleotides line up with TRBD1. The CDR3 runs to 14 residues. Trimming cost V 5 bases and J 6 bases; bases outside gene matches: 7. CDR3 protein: CASSRGQGGQPQHF. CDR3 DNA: TGTGCCAGCAGTAGGGGGCAGGGGGGTCAGCCCCAGCATTTT.

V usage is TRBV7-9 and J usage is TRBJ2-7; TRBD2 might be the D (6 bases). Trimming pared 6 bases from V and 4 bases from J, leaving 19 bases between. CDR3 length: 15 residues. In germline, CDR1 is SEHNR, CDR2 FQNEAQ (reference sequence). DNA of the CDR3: TGTGCCAGCAGGGCTGGGACCGGGAGAGAATACGAGCAGTACTTC. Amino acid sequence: CASRAGTGREYEQYF.

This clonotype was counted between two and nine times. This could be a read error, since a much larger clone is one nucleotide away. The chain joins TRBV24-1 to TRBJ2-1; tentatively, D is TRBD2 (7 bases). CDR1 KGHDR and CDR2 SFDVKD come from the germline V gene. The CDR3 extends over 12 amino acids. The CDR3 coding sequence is TGTGCCACCGCGGGGGCTTACAAGGAGCAGTTCTTC. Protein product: CATAGAYKEQFF.

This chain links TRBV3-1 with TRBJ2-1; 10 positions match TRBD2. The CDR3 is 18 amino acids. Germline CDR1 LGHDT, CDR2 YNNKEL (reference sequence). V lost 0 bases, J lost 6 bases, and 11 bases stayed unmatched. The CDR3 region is CASSQDLTAGTSANEQFF. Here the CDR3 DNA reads TGTGCCAGCAGCCAAGATCTTACGGCCGGGACTAGCGCCAATGAGCAGTTCTTC.

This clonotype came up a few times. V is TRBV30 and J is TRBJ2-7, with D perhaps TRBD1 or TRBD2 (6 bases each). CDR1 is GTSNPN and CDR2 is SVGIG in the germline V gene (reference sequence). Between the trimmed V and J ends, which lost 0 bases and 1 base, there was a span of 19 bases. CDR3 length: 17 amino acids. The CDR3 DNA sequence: TGTGCCTGGAGTGTACGGAGGGCCTCCAGGGGATCCTACGAGCAGTACTTC. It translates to CAWSVRRASRGSYEQYF.

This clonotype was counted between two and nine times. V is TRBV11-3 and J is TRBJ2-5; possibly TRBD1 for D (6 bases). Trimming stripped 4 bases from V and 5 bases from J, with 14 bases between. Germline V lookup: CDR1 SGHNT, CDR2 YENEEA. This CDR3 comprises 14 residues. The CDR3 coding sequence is TGTGCCAGCAGCTCAGGACAGCTCCACGAGACCCAGTACTTC. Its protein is CASSSGQLHETQYF.

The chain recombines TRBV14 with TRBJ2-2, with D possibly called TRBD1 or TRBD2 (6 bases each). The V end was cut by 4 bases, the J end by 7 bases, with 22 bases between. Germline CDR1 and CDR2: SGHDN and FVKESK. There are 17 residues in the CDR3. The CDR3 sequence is CASSRGIRGELNGELFF. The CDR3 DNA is TGTGCCAGCAGCCGAGGAATTAGGGGGGAATTGAACGGGGAGCTGTTTTTT.

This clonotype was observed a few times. In DNA form, the CDR3 reads TGTGCCAGCAGCGTCTCACCGGGAAACACCATATATTTT. Protein product: CASSVSPGNTIYF. The chain joins TRBV7-2 to TRBJ1-3; D is ambiguous. This CDR3 is built from 13 residues. The germline CDR1 and CDR2 sequences are SGHTA and FQGNSA. Trimming cost V 5 bases and J 4 bases, with 9 bases left between them. Drawing the rest from reference TRBV7-2 and TRBJ1-3, the complete variable domain is GAGVSQSPSNKVTEKGKDVELRCDPISGHTALYWYRQSLGQGLEFLIYFQGNSAPDKSGLPSDRFSAERTGGSVSTLTIQRTQQEDSAVYLCASSVSPGNTIYFGEGSWLTVV.

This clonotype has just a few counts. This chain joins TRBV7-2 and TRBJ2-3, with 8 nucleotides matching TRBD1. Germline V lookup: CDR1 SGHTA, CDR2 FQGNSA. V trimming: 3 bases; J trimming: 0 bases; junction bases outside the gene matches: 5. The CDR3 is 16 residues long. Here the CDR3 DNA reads TGTGCCAGCAGCTTGATTGGGACAGGTAGCACAGATACGCAGTATTTT. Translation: CASSLIGTGSTDTQYF.

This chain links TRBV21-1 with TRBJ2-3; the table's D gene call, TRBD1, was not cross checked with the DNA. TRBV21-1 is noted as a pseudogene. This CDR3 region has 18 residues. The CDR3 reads CASSKPSSRQYSTDTQYF. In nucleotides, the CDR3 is TGTGCCAGCAGCAAACCAAGCAGCCGACAGTATAGCACAGATACGCAGTATTTT.

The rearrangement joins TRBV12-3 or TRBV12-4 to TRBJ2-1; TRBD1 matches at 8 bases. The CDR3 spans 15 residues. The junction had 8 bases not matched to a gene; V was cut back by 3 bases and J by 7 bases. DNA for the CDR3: TGTGCCAGCAGTTTGGAAACAGGGGGTGGGAATGAGCAGTTCTTC. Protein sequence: CASSLETGGGNEQFF.

CDR3 amino acids: CASSFSRGQGTDTQYF. The CDR3 DNA sequence: TGTGCCAGCAGTTTTTCGAGGGGGCAAGGCACAGATACGCAGTATTTT. The rearrangement uses TRBV27 and TRBJ2-3; TRBD1 agrees at 7 bases. The trim removed 3 bases at V and 1 base at J, leaving 7 bases unmatched. Germline CDR1 and CDR2: MNHEY and SMNVEV (reference sequence). The CDR3 length is 16 residues.

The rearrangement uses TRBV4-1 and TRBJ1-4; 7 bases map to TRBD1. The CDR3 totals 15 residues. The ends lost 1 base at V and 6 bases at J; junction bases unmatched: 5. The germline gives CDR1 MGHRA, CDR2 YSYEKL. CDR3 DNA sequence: TGCGCCAGCAGCCAAGCCGGGACAGTTCATGAAAAACTGTTTTTT. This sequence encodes CASSQAGTVHEKLFF.

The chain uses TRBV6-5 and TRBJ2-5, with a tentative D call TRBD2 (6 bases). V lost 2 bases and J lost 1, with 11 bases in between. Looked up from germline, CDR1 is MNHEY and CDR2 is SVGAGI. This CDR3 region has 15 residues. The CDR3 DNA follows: TGTGCCAGCAGTTACGTGGCGGGGAGCCAAGAGACCCAGTACTTC. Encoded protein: CASSYVAGSQETQYF.

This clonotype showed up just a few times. CDR3 sequence (DNA): TGTGCCAGCAGCTCCAGGGGGCTAGCGGGAACGCAGTATTTT. Protein product: CASSSRGLAGTQYF. The chain employs TRBV9 and TRBJ2-3; D may be TRBD2 (9 bases). V was pared by 4 bases and J by 9 bases, with 18 bases between. The CDR3 contains 14 residues. Germline loops: CDR1 SGDLS, CDR2 YYNGEE.

The CDR3 is CASSLSDRGNQPQHF. The DNA for the CDR3 is TGTGCCAGTAGTCTTTCGGACAGGGGCAATCAGCCCCAGCATTTT. J is TRBJ1-5 and V is TRBV19, with TRBD1 matching over 8 bases. Germline assignment: CDR1 LNHDA and CDR2 SQIVND (reference sequence). The CDR3 sequence is 15 residues long. The V segment lost 5 bases and the J segment 2 bases; nucleotides outside the gene matches: 5.

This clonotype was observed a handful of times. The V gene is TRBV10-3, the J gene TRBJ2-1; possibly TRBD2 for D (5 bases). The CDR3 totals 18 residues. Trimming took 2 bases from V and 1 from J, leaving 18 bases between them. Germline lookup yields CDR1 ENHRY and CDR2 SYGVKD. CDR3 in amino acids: CAISEPSKRSVSYNEQFF. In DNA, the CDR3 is TGTGCCATCAGTGAGCCATCCAAGCGGAGTGTTTCCTACAATGAGCAGTTCTTC.

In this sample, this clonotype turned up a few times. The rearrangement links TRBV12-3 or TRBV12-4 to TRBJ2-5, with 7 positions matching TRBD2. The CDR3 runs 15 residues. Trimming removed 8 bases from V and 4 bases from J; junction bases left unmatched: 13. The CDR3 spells CASCGGSTPLETQYF. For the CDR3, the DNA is TGTGCCAGCTGCGGGGGTTCTACCCCATTAGAGACCCAGTACTTC.

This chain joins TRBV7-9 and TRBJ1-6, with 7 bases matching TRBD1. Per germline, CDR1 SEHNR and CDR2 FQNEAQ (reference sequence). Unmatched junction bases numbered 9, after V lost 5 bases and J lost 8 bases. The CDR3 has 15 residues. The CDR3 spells CASSPTGVFDSPLHF. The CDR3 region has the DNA TGTGCCAGCAGCCCCACAGGGGTTTTTGATTCACCCCTCCACTTT.

In DNA, the CDR3 is TGTGCCAGCAGTTTACGGGAAACGAATGAGCAGTTCTTC. This codes for CASSLRETNEQFF. The chain is built from TRBV27 and TRBJ2-1; D perhaps matches TRBD2 (5 bases). With 2 bases removed from V and 7 bases from J, the gap between germline ends came to 9 bases. The CDR3 extends over 13 amino acids. Looked up from germline, CDR1 is MNHEY and CDR2 is SMNVEV (reference sequence).

The DNA of the CDR3 is TGCAGTGCTGGATCTTACGAGCAGTACTTC. Residues: CSAGSYEQYF. The rearrangement links TRBV20-1 to TRBJ2-7, with D uncertain. V lost 5 bases to trimming and J lost 4 bases, with 6 bases between them. The CDR3 sequence is 10 residues long. Germline lookup yields CDR1 DFQATT and CDR2 SNEGSKA (reference sequence).